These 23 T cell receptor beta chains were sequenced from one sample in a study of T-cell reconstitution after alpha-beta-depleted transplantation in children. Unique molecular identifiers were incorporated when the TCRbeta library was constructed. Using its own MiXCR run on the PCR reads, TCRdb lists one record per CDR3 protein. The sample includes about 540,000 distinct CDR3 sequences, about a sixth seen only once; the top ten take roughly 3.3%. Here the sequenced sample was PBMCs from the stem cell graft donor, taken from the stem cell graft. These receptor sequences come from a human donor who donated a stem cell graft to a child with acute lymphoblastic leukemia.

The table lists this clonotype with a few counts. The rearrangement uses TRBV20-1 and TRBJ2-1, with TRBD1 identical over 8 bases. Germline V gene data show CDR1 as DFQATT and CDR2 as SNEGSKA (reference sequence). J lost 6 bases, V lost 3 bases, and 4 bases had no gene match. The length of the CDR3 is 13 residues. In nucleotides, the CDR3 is TGCAGTGCTAGGTGGCAGGGGGCCAATGAGCAGTTCTTC. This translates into CSARWQGANEQFF.

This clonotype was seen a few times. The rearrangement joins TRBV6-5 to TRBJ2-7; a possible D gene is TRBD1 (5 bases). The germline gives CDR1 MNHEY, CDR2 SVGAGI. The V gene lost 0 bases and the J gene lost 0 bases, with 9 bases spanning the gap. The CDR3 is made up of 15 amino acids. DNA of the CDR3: TGTGCCAGCAGTTACTCCCAGGGCAACTCCTACGAGCAGTACTTC. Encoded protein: CASSYSQGNSYEQYF.

The CDR3 nucleotides read TGCGCCAGCAGCCGCCCGGACAGGGGAGCGCAAGAGACCCAGTACTTC. Protein product: CASSRPDRGAQETQYF. This chain links TRBV5-1 with TRBJ2-5, with 9 bases fitting TRBD1. The CDR3 has 16 amino acids. V gave up 4 bases and J gave up 2 bases; unmatched junction bases: 9. Germline V lookup: CDR1 SGHRS, CDR2 YFSETQ.

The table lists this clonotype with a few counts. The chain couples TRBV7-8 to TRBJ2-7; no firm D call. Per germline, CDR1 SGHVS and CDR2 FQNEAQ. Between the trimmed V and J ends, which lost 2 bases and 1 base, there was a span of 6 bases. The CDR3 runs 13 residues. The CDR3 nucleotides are TGTGCCAGCAGCTTACAATGGTCCTACGAGCAGTACTTC. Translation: CASSLQWSYEQYF.

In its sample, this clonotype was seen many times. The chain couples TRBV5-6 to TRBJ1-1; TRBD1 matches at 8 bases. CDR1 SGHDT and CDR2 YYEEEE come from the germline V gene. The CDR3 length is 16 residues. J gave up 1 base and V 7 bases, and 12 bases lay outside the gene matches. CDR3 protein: CASGHWGTGGNTEAFF. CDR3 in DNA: TGTGCCAGCGGCCATTGGGGGACAGGCGGGAACACTGAAGCTTTCTTT.

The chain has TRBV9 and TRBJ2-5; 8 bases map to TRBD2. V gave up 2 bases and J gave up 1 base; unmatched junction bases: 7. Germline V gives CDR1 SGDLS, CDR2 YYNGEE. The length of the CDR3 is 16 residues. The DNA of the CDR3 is TGTGCCAGCAGCGTTCCCGGGACTAGGGCCCAAGAGACCCAGTACTTC. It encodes CASSVPGTRAQETQYF. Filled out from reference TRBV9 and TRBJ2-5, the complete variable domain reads DSGVTQTPKHLITATGQRVTLRCSPRSGDLSVYWYQQSLDQGLQFLIQYYNGEERAKGNILERFSAQQFPDLHSELNLSSLELGDSALYFCASSVPGTRAQETQYFGPGTRLLVL.

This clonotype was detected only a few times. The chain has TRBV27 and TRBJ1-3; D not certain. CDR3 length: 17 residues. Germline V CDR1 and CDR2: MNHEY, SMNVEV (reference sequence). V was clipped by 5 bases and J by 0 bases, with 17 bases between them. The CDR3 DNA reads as TGTGCCAGCAGTCCTCTCCCCGGTGATGACTCTGGAAACACCATATATTTT. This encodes CASSPLPGDDSGNTIYF.

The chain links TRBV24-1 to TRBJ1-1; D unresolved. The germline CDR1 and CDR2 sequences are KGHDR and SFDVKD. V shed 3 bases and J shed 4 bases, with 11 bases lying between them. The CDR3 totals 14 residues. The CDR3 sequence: CATSDNAGSTEAFF. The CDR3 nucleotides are TGTGCCACCAGTGATAATGCGGGAAGCACTGAAGCTTTCTTT.

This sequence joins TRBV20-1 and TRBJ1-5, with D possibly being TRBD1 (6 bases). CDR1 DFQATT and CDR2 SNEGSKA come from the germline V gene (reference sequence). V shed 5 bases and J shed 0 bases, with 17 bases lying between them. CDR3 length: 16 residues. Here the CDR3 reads CSAPTGGRLSNQPQHF. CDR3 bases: TGCAGTGCTCCCACGGGGGGGCGCCTTAGCAATCAGCCCCAGCATTTT.

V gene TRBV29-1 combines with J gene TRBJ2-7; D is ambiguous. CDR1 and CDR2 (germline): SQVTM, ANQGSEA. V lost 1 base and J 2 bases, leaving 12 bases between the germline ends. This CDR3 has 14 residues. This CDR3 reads CSVEGRSGTYEQYF. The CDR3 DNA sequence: TGCAGCGTTGAAGGTAGGTCCGGAACCTACGAGCAGTACTTC.

CDR3 protein: CASSPRSGSWADTQYF. The CDR3, as DNA: TGTGCCAGCTCACCACGAAGCGGGAGCTGGGCAGATACGCAGTATTTT. The V gene is TRBV18, the J gene TRBJ2-3; 8 nucleotides agree with TRBD2. The germline gives CDR1 KGHSH, CDR2 LQKENI. Unmatched junction bases numbered 7, after V lost 1 base and J lost 4 bases. The CDR3 loop spans 16 amino acids.

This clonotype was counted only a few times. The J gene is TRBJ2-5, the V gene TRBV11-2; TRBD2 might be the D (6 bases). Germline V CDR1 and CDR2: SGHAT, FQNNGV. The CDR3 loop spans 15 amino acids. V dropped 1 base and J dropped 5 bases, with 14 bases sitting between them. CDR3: CASSLGGIQAETQYF. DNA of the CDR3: TGTGCCAGCAGCTTAGGCGGGATACAGGCGGAGACCCAGTACTTC.

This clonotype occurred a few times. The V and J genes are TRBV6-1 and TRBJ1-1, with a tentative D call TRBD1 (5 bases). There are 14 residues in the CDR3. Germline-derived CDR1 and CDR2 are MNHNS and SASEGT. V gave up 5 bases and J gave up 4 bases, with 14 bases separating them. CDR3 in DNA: TGTGCCAGCAGTACGGGACCCGAACGCACTGAAGCTTTCTTT. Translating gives CASSTGPERTEAFF.

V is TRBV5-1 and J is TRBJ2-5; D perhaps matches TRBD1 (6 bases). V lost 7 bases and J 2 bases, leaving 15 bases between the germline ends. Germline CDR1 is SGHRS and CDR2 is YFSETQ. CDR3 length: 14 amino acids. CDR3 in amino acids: CASGQPPFQETQYF. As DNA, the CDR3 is TGCGCCAGCGGACAGCCCCCTTTTCAAGAGACCCAGTACTTC.

The CDR3 is CSAMVWVGQLYGYTF. CDR3 bases: TGCAGTGCAATGGTCTGGGTCGGACAACTCTATGGCTACACCTTC. The V gene is TRBV20-1, the J gene TRBJ1-2; a weak D match, TRBD1 (5 bases). The CDR3 is 15 residues long. The germline gives CDR1 DFQATT, CDR2 SNEGSKA (reference sequence). Trimming pared 6 bases from V and 4 bases from J, leaving 21 bases between.

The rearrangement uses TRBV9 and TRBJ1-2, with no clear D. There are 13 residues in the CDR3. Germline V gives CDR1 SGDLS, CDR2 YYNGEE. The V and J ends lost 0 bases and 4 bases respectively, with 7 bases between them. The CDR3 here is CASSVGEAYGYTF. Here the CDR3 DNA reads TGTGCCAGCAGCGTAGGAGAGGCCTATGGCTACACCTTC.

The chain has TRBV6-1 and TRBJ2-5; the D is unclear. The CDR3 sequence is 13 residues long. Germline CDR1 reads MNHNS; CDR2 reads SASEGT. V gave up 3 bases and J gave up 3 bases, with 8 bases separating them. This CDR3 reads CASSDLSKETQYF. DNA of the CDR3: TGTGCCAGCAGTGACCTGTCAAAAGAGACCCAGTACTTC.

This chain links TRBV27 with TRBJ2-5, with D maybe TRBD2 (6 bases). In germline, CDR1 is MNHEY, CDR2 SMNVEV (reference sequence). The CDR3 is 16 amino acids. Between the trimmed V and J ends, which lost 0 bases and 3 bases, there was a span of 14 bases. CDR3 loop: CASSLSWRVGEETQYF. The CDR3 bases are TGTGCCAGCAGTTTATCGTGGAGGGTAGGGGAAGAGACCCAGTACTTC.

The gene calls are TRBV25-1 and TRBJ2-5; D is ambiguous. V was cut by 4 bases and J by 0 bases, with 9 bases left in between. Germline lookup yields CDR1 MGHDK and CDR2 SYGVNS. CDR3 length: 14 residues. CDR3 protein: CASSAYSDQETQYF. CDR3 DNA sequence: TGTGCCAGCAGTGCGTACAGTGACCAAGAGACCCAGTACTTC.

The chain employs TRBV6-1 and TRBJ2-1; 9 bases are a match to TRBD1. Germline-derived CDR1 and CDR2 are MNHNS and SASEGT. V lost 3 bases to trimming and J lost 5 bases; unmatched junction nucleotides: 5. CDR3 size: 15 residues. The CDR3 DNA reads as TGTGCCAGCAGTGATGTCCGGGACAGGGACAATGAGCAGTTCTTC. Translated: CASSDVRDRDNEQFF.

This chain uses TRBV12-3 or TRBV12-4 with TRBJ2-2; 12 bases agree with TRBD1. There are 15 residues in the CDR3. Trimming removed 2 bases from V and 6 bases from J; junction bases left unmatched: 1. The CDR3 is CASSLRDRGPGELFF. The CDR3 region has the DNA TGTGCCAGCAGTTTAAGGGACAGGGGGCCCGGGGAGCTGTTTTTT.

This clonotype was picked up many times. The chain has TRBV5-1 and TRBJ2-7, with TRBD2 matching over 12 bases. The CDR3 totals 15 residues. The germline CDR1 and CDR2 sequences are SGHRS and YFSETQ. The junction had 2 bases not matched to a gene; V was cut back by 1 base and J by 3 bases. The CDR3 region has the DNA TGCGCCAGCAGCTTGTTGACTAGCGGGAGCTACGAGCAGTACTTC. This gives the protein CASSLLTSGSYEQYF.

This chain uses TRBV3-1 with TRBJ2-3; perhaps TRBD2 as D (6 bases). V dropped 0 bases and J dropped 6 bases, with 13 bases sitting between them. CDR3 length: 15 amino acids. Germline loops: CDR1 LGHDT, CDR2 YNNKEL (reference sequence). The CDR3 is CASSQERGRWDTQYF. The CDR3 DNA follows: TGTGCCAGCAGCCAAGAGCGGGGCCGCTGGGATACGCAGTATTTT.